The 9 T cell receptor beta chains in this list originate from one sample, sequenced in a study of Graves' ophthalmopathy and Graves' hyperthyroidism. Researchers took RNA transcripts and amplified TCR beta CDR3 regions from them. First-round RT-PCR employed HTBI primers, with a second-round multiplex PCR after it. TCRdb re-called the multiplex PCR reads through MiXCR, storing one row per CDR3 protein. The data show more than 150,000 distinct CDR3 sequences, around two fifths seen once. The sequencing sample was made of peripheral blood. The receptors stem from a woman between 40 and 55 years old with Graves' ophthalmopathy.

The chain has TRBV7-8 and TRBJ2-5; 7 nucleotides align to TRBD2. The ends lost 4 bases at V and 1 base at J; junction bases unmatched: 12. This CDR3 has 17 amino acids. The germline V gene encodes CDR1 SGHVS and CDR2 FQNEAQ. The CDR3 protein is CASSYPWWEGFQETQYF. The CDR3 DNA reads as TGTGCCAGCAGCTACCCCTGGTGGGAGGGGTTCCAAGAGACCCAGTACTTC.

This clonotype was detected many times. V gene TRBV28 combines with J gene TRBJ1-2, with 11 bases that match TRBD1. V shed 0 bases and J 8 bases; nucleotides not matched to a gene: 5. Germline CDR1 is MDHEN and CDR2 is SYDVKM. The CDR3 loop spans 15 amino acids. The CDR3, as DNA: TGTGCCAGCAGTTTATGGGTGGGACAGGGGGTCGGCTACACCTTC. Its protein product is CASSLWVGQGVGYTF.

There are many counts of this clonotype. This chain uses TRBV28 with TRBJ1-1, with D unclear. Germline V gene lookup returns CDR1 MDHEN and CDR2 SYDVKM. V dropped 5 bases and J dropped 1 base, with 14 bases sitting between them. The CDR3 is 15 amino acids. The CDR3 spells CASSSHGRQNTEAFF. Here the CDR3 DNA reads TGTGCCAGCAGTAGCCACGGACGGCAGAACACTGAAGCTTTCTTT.

The V and J genes are TRBV6-2 or TRBV6-3 and TRBJ1-1; D may be TRBD1 (5 bases). Germline loops: CDR1 MNHEY, CDR2 SVGEGT. V gave up 2 bases and J gave up 6 bases, with 10 bases separating them. CDR3 length equals 13 residues. CDR3 sequence: CASSYPGGSEAFF. CDR3 in DNA: TGTGCCAGCAGTTACCCCGGGGGGTCTGAAGCTTTCTTT.

This clonotype was observed many times. The chain recombines TRBV7-8 with TRBJ2-5, with TRBD2 as a possible D gene (5 bases). Trimming removed 7 bases at V and 4 bases at J, with 13 bases between. This CDR3 has 13 amino acids. Germline CDR1 SGHVS, CDR2 FQNEAQ. CDR3 residues: CASTPASGETQYF. CDR3 DNA sequence: TGTGCCAGCACCCCAGCCAGCGGAGAGACCCAGTACTTC.

The count of this clonotype is one. The chain uses TRBV11-2 and TRBJ1-1; D gene uncertain. The CDR3 totals 15 residues. Germline values: CDR1 SGHAT, CDR2 FQNNGV. V was cut by 5 bases and J by 3 bases, with 16 bases left in between. The CDR3 bases are TGTGCCAGCAGCGCCCTTGGCGGAGAATACACTGAAGCTTTCTTT. Translated: CASSALGGEYTEAFF.

The rearrangement links TRBV19 to TRBJ2-2; a weak D match, TRBD1 (6 bases). V was trimmed by 4 bases and J by 2 bases, leaving 11 bases between them. CDR3 length: 15 amino acids. Germline lookup yields CDR1 LNHDA and CDR2 SQIVND (reference sequence). The CDR3 DNA follows: TGTGCCAGTAGTACACAGGGCTTTAACACCGGGGAGCTGTTTTTT. It translates to CASSTQGFNTGELFF.

The chain employs TRBV28 and TRBJ1-5; 7 bases align to TRBD1. V was clipped by 6 bases and J by 4 bases; unmatched bases: 15. Germline loops: CDR1 MDHEN, CDR2 SYDVKM. This CDR3 spans 17 amino acids. The CDR3 DNA follows: TGTGCCAGCAGAGACGACAGGGCCCCTTTAGGAAATCAGCCCCAGCATTTT. This codes for CASRDDRAPLGNQPQHF. Variable domain in full (rest from reference TRBV28 and TRBJ1-5): DVKVTQSSRYLVKRTGEKVFLECVQDMDHENMFWYRQDPGLGLRLIYFSYDVKMKEKGDIPEGYSVSREKKERFSLILESASTNQTSMYLCASRDDRAPLGNQPQHFGDGTRLSIL.

This clonotype was seen many times. The rearrangement uses TRBV24-1 and TRBJ2-5; D may be TRBD2 (5 bases). The germline gives CDR1 KGHDR, CDR2 SFDVKD. V lost 10 bases, J lost 2 bases, and 16 bases lay in between. The CDR3 sequence is 14 residues long. Here the CDR3 DNA reads TGTGCCACAGGAGATAGCGAGCCTCAAGAGACCCAGTACTTC. It codes for CATGDSEPQETQYF.